The TCR beta chain described here comes from a study of Ad26.COV2.S vaccination and SARS-CoV-2 variants. Background on the study: Once or twice, 56 days apart, Ad26.COV2.S was delivered intramuscularly. Study-level points and caveats: The placebo group had lower spike-specific TCR breadth than the vaccine recipients did. An underestimation of total T cell responses may have resulted from the TCR breadth and depth analyses.

Profiled with immunoSEQ multiplex PCR; TCRdb holds only in-frame clones, not every one. Seen here are roughly 350,000 clones, about 85% observed once, and the top ten hold roughly 6%. Treatment meaning: around 19 received Ad26.COV2.S at low or high dose, single or two shots; 5 received placebo; per-sample allocation not given. Sampling was done on day 63 after the first vaccine or placebo injection. This clone was picked up one time. The antigen is unknown. The material sequenced was peripheral blood, taken in a trial of Ad26.COV2.S vaccine versus placebo. The clonotype was recovered from a person aged 18-65 years who received the Ad26.COV2.S COVID-19 vaccine or a placebo.

In nucleotides, the CDR3 is TGTGCCAGCAGAAACAGGGGGGACACTGAAGCTTTCTTT. Translated, it gives CASRNRGDTEAFF. The rearrangement links TRBV6-5 to TRBJ1-1; TRBD1 agrees at 8 bases. This CDR3 comprises 13 residues. Germline V gene lookup returns CDR1 MNHEY and CDR2 SVGAGI. The trim removed 6 bases at V and 3 bases at J, leaving 3 bases unmatched.